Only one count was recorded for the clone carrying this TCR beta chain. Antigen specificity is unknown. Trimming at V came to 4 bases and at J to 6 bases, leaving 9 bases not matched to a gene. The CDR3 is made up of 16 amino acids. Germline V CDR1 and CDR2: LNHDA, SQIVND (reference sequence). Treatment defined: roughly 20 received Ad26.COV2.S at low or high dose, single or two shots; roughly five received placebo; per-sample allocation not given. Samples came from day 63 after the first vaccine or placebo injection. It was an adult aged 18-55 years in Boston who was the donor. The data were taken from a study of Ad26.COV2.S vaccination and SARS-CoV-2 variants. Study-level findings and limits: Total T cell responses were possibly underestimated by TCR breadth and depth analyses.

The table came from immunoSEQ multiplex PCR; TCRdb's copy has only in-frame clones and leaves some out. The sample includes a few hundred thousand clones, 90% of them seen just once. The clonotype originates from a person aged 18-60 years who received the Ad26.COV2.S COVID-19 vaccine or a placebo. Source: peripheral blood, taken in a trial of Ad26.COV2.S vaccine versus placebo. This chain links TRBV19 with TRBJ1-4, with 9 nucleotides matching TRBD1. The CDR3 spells CASSNEQGARYEKLFF. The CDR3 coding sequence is TGTGCCAGTAGTAACGAACAGGGGGCGCGTTATGAAAAACTGTTTTTT.